The 20 T cell receptor beta chains below come from one sample, sequenced in a study of OX40 agonist ivuxolimab in advanced cancers. Only in-frame clones appear in the TCRdb table, and some are missing; sequencing was by immunoSEQ multiplex PCR. The sample shows approximately 64,000 clones, around 83% of them seen only once. Specimen: CD4+ or CD8+ T cells sorted from blood, collected in a trial of the OX40 agonist ivuxolimab. These TCRs come from an adult with an advanced solid tumor such as melanoma, head and neck, liver or kidney cancer.

This chain uses TRBV29-1 with TRBJ2-4; 8 positions match TRBD2. V gave up 4 bases and J gave up 8 bases; unmatched junction bases: 16. Germline CDR1 and CDR2: SQVTM and ANQGSEA. The CDR3 extends over 16 amino acids. This CDR3 reads CSVVGGVAGRWDIQYF. The DNA for the CDR3 is TGCAGCGTTGTGGGGGGTGTAGCGGGAAGGTGGGACATTCAGTACTTC.

The chain is built from TRBV6-5 and TRBJ1-1, with D possibly being TRBD1 (5 bases). From germline, CDR1 is MNHEY and CDR2 SVGAGI. The CDR3 is made up of 15 amino acids. Trimming shortened V by 6 bases and J by 1 base, and 15 bases separated the two germline ends. The CDR3 coding sequence is TGTGCCAGCAGACCAGGGTGGGCTAGGAACACTGAAGCTTTCTTT. Amino acids: CASRPGWARNTEAFF.

The chain uses TRBV18 and TRBJ2-7; TRBD2 agrees at 13 bases. With V trimmed by 0 bases and J by 4 bases, 0 bases remained unmatched. Looked up from germline, CDR1 is KGHSH and CDR2 is LQKENI. The CDR3 has 15 amino acids. The CDR3 DNA reads as TGTGCCAGCTCACCACCGGGACTAGCGGGGTACGAGCAGTACTTC. As protein: CASSPPGLAGYEQYF.

The V call is TRBV5-1, the J call TRBJ2-6; D may be TRBD1 (6 bases). This CDR3 contains 17 residues. From germline, CDR1 is SGHRS and CDR2 YFSETQ. The ends were cut back, 2 bases at V and 0 bases at J, with 12 bases in the middle. The CDR3 spells CASSFATGISGANVLTF. The CDR3 DNA reads TGCGCCAGCAGCTTCGCCACAGGGATCTCTGGGGCCAACGTCCTGACTTTC.

The chain joins TRBV5-4 to TRBJ2-3, with TRBD2 identical over 8 bases. J was trimmed by 0 bases and V by 3 bases; bases with no gene match: 6. This CDR3 is built from 16 residues. The V gene's germline CDR1 is SGHNT and CDR2 YYREEE (reference sequence). CDR3 amino acids: CASSWGGGGSTDTQYF. As DNA, the CDR3 is TGTGCCAGCAGCTGGGGCGGCGGGGGGAGCACAGATACGCAGTATTTT.

This chain links TRBV11-3 with TRBJ2-3; D gene uncertain. The ends were cut back, 4 bases at V and 5 bases at J, with 10 bases in the middle. The CDR3 sequence is 13 residues long. Germline loops: CDR1 SGHNT, CDR2 YENEEA. CDR3 DNA: TGTGCCAGCAGCTCGTCCGTGGGAGATACGCAGTATTTT. It translates to CASSSSVGDTQYF.

This chain connects TRBV7-7 to TRBJ2-2; D is possibly TRBD1 or TRBD2 (6 bases each). Germline V gene sequence: CDR1 SSHAT, CDR2 FNYEAQ (reference sequence). This CDR3 comprises 15 residues. V was clipped by 2 bases and J by 4 bases, with 11 bases between them. CDR3 sequence: CASSLSGGGTGELFF. The CDR3 region has the DNA TGTGCCAGCAGCTTATCCGGGGGCGGCACCGGGGAGCTGTTTTTT.

Comment on this clone: A much larger clone sits a single nucleotide away, making a read error possible. V usage is TRBV11-3 and J usage is TRBJ2-7; D is possibly TRBD1 (5 bases). V was pared by 3 bases and J by 3 bases, with 9 bases between. This CDR3 has 13 residues. CDR1 and CDR2 (germline): SGHNT, YENEEA. The DNA for the CDR3 is TGTGCCAGCAGCTTGGCAGGGTACTACGAGCAGTACTTC. Protein sequence: CASSLAGYYEQYF.

This clone was seen once. This chain connects TRBV18 to TRBJ2-3; no clear D. CDR1 and CDR2 from the germline V gene are KGHSH and LQKENI. With 6 bases removed from V and 5 bases from J, the gap between germline ends came to 9 bases. This CDR3 has 12 amino acids. CDR3 residues: CASSLNRDTQYF. In DNA, the CDR3 is TGTGCCAGCTCCCTGAATCGAGATACGCAGTATTTT.

The chain employs TRBV6-5 and TRBJ2-5, with D unclear. The CDR3 has 13 residues. The V gene lost 7 bases and the J gene lost 5 bases, with 14 bases spanning the gap. Per the germline V gene, CDR1 is MNHEY and CDR2 is SVGAGI. Here the CDR3 DNA reads TGTGCCAGCAAGAGTCCCCTGGGGGAGACCCAGTACTTC. This gives the protein CASKSPLGETQYF.

The chain recombines TRBV6-1 with TRBJ1-4, with D possibly being TRBD1 (5 bases). The CDR3 covers 15 residues. V dropped 7 bases and J dropped 0 bases, with 12 bases sitting between them. CDR1 is MNHNS, CDR2 SASEGT, per germline. This CDR3 reads CASTRGSATNEKLFF. In DNA form, the CDR3 reads TGTGCCAGCACTAGGGGTTCGGCAACTAATGAAAAACTGTTTTTT.

The rearrangement joins TRBV6-5 to TRBJ1-2, with TRBD1 identical over 11 bases. CDR3 length: 15 residues. In germline, CDR1 is MNHEY, CDR2 SVGAGI. V gave up 6 bases and J gave up 1 base; unmatched junction bases: 4. CDR3 region: CASRGQGAGNYGYTF. The CDR3 bases are TGTGCCAGCAGAGGACAGGGGGCGGGTAACTATGGCTACACCTTC.

This clone was picked up many times. The rearrangement joins TRBV27 to TRBJ1-6; the D gene is possibly TRBD1 (6 bases). V dropped 1 base and J dropped 7 bases, with 14 bases sitting between them. The CDR3 has 16 amino acids. The V gene's germline CDR1 is MNHEY and CDR2 SMNVEV (reference sequence). The CDR3 sequence: CASSLYVGQGNSPLHF. The CDR3 DNA reads TGTGCCAGCAGTTTATACGTAGGGCAGGGGAATTCACCCCTCCACTTT.

The chain couples TRBV28 to TRBJ2-2; 8 bases are a match to TRBD2. V dropped 4 bases and J dropped 6; count of bases not matched to a gene: 7. From germline, CDR1 is MDHEN and CDR2 SYDVKM. The CDR3 is 15 residues long. CDR3 sequence: CASSSPGLEAGELFF. CDR3 nucleotide sequence: TGTGCCAGCAGTTCACCGGGACTAGAGGCCGGGGAGCTGTTTTTT.

The chain recombines TRBV4-1 with TRBJ2-1; TRBD2 matches at 8 bases. The CDR3 spans 18 residues. Unmatched junction bases numbered 11, after V lost 4 bases and J lost 0 bases. From germline, CDR1 is MGHRA and CDR2 YSYEKL. The CDR3 spells CASSRPSGGGSSYNEQFF. The CDR3 DNA reads as TGCGCCAGCAGCCGGCCCAGCGGGGGCGGTAGCTCCTACAATGAGCAGTTCTTC.

The rearrangement links TRBV25-1 to TRBJ1-2; D ambiguous. V gave up 4 bases and J gave up 6 bases, with 12 bases separating them. The germline gives CDR1 MGHDK, CDR2 SYGVNS. CDR3 size: 13 residues. CDR3 region: CASSGASFHGYTF. The DNA of the CDR3 is TGTGCCAGCAGTGGGGCCTCCTTTCATGGCTACACCTTC.

The rearrangement joins TRBV5-1 to TRBJ2-7; D is perhaps TRBD1 (6 bases). The CDR3 is made up of 14 amino acids. CDR1 and CDR2 (germline): SGHRS, YFSETQ. V lost 4 bases and J 2 bases, leaving 13 bases between the germline ends. The CDR3 loop is CASSTSTGTYEQYF. Written as DNA, the CDR3 is TGCGCCAGCAGCACTTCGACAGGTACCTACGAGCAGTACTTC.

This clone was seen more than once but under ten times. Other DNA sequences from this sample encode an identical CDR3 as well. The rearrangement uses TRBV18 and TRBJ2-5; D is ambiguous. This CDR3 is 11 amino acids long. Deletions cut 6 bases from V and 2 bases from J, with 4 bases between. Germline values: CDR1 KGHSH, CDR2 LQKENI. This chain's CDR3 is CASSQQETQYF. The CDR3 DNA sequence: TGTGCCAGCTCCCAACAAGAGACCCAGTACTTC.

The rearrangement uses TRBV5-6 and TRBJ2-2; 7 bases are shared with TRBD1. The CDR3 length is 15 residues. Per the germline V gene, CDR1 is SGHDT and CDR2 is YYEEEE. J gave up 4 bases and V 3 bases, and 6 bases lay outside the gene matches. In DNA form, the CDR3 reads TGTGCCAGCAGCTATACAGGGGTGGGCACCGGGGAGCTGTTTTTT. Translated: CASSYTGVGTGELFF.

This clone was detected only a few times. The J gene is TRBJ1-5, the V gene TRBV7-8; possibly TRBD1 for D (5 bases). The CDR3 has 16 amino acids. The germline gives CDR1 SGHVS, CDR2 FQNEAQ. V shed 1 base and J shed 0 bases, with 10 bases lying between them. The CDR3 DNA reads as TGTGCCAGCAGCTTAGGGGGACGAGATAGCAATCAGCCCCAGCATTTT. Protein product: CASSLGGRDSNQPQHF. Full variable domain (outside the CDR3, taken from reference TRBV7-8 and TRBJ1-5): GAGVSQSPRYKVAKRGQDVALRCDPISGHVSLFWYQQALGQGPEFLTYFQNEAQLDKSGLPSDRFFAERPEGSVSTLKIQRTQQEDSAVYLCASSLGGRDSNQPQHFGDGTRLSIL.